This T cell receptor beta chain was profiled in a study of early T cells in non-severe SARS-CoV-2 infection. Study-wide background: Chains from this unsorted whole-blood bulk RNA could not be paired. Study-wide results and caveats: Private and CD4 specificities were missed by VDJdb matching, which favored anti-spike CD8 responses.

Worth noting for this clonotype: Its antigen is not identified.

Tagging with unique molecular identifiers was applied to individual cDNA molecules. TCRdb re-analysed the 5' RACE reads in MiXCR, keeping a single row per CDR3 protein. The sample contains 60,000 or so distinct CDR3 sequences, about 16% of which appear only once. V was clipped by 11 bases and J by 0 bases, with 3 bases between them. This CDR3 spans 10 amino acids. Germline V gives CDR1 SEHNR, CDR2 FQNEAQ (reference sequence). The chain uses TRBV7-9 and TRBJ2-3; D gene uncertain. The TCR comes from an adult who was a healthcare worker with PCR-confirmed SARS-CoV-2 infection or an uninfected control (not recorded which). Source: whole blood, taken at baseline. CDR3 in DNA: TGTGCCCTTAGCACAGATACGCAGTATTTT. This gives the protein CALSTDTQYF.